Shown below are 21 T cell receptor beta chains from a single sample sequenced in a study of T cells after posttransplantation cyclophosphamide (TCRdb year 2016). What this sample's treatment or condition label stands for: high-dose cyclophosphamide on days +3 and +4 as single-agent GVHD prophylaxis. Busulfan and fludarabine conditioning, a related or unrelated marrow graft, and cyclophosphamide on days +3 and +4 were given to PTCy patients. Receptors were amplified or captured by the immunoSEQ multiplex PCR assay. In TCRdb, the immuneACCESS table is reduced to in-frame sequences with V and J assigned. These tables do not hold every clone; where another copy was compared, an unresolved V gene accounts for under half, and the others remain unexplained. The sample contains approximately 39,000 clones, over 75% of them found a single time. The ten most abundant clones make up roughly 8.1% of the sample.

The sequenced sample was CD4+ T cells sorted from blood, obtained 1,800 to 2,000 days after a stem cell transplant with posttransplant cyclophosphamide. Receptor source: a female patient in her 40s who received an allogeneic stem cell transplant from a related donor, was CMV-positive, and had no GVHD. In transplant recipients, some T cells may be of donor rather than host origin.

The chain couples TRBV10-3 to TRBJ1-2; weak D call: TRBD1 (5 bases). CDR1 is ENHRY and CDR2 is SYGVKD in the germline V gene. The length of the CDR3 is 13 residues. Between the trimmed V and J ends, which lost 3 bases and 7 bases, there was a span of 12 bases. The chain's CDR3 is CAISERGLGGYTF. The DNA of the CDR3 is TGTGCCATCAGTGAAAGGGGCCTTGGTGGCTACACCTTC.

The rearrangement uses TRBV6-6 and TRBJ2-7; 8 positions agree with TRBD1. The ends lost 5 bases at V and 2 bases at J; junction bases unmatched: 2. The CDR3 length is 13 residues. Germline V gives CDR1 MNHNY, CDR2 SVGAGI (reference sequence). The CDR3 DNA reads as TGTGCCAGCAGTAGGGACAGGACCTACGAGCAGTACTTC. This sequence encodes CASSRDRTYEQYF.

This clone was found a few times. The genes are TRBV29-1 and TRBJ2-1; tentatively, D is TRBD1 (5 bases). The CDR3 loop spans 14 amino acids. The germline V gene encodes CDR1 SQVTM and CDR2 ANQGSEA. Trimming shortened V by 3 bases and J by 2 bases, and 11 bases separated the two germline ends. The CDR3 region has the DNA TGCAGCGTTGATTCAGCAGGGACCTACAATGAGCAGTTCTTC. Translation gives CSVDSAGTYNEQFF.

This chain joins TRBV10-1 and TRBJ2-5, with 11 bases that match TRBD2. Germline V gives CDR1 WNHNN, CDR2 SYGVQD (reference sequence). This CDR3 region has 16 residues. V was clipped by 4 bases and J by 5 bases; unmatched bases: 9. The CDR3 is CASSGGGTSGVETQYF. The CDR3 bases are TGCGCCAGCAGTGGGGGGGGGACTAGCGGCGTGGAGACCCAGTACTTC.

The chain has TRBV9 and TRBJ2-1; D gene unclear. Germline CDR1 reads SGDLS; CDR2 reads YYNGEE. There are 15 residues in the CDR3. V shed 1 base and J shed 0 bases, with 8 bases lying between them. This CDR3 is CASSVTLASYNEQFF. The CDR3 DNA sequence: TGTGCCAGCAGCGTAACTCTCGCCTCCTACAATGAGCAGTTCTTC.

The V call is TRBV11-2, the J call TRBJ2-1; 12 nucleotides match TRBD2. This CDR3 has 17 residues. The V segment lost 1 base and the J segment 7 bases; nucleotides outside the gene matches: 8. Germline CDR1 reads SGHAT; CDR2 reads FQNNGV. CDR3 in amino acids: CASSLGAASGGANEQFF. As DNA, the CDR3 is TGTGCCAGCAGCTTAGGGGCGGCTAGCGGGGGGGCGAATGAGCAGTTCTTC. Variable domain in full (rest from reference TRBV11-2 and TRBJ2-1): EAGVAQSPRYKIIEKRQSVAFWCNPISGHATLYWYQQILGQGPKLLIQFQNNGVVDDSQLPKDRFSAERLKGVDSTLKIQPAKLEDSAVYLCASSLGAASGGANEQFFGPGTRLTVL.

This clone was observed a few times. The chain employs TRBV19 and TRBJ1-1; D is perhaps TRBD1 (5 bases). The V end lost 5 bases, the J end lost 3 bases, and 13 bases lay between the germline ends. There are 14 residues in the CDR3. Germline CDR1 reads LNHDA; CDR2 reads SQIVND (reference sequence). CDR3 protein: CASSLGWGDTEAFF. The CDR3 nucleotides read TGTGCCAGTAGTCTGGGATGGGGCGACACTGAAGCTTTCTTT.

With regard to this clone: The junction shows a germline mismatch at one end, possibly a read error. The V and J genes are TRBV7-7 and TRBJ2-3; D ambiguous. CDR3 length: 14 amino acids. CDR1 and CDR2 from the germline V gene are SSHAT and FNYEAQ (reference sequence). The CDR3 DNA sequence: TGTGCTAGCAGCTCTACAGCTAGCACAGATACGCAGTATTTT. This codes for CASSSTASTDTQYF.

The chain employs TRBV27 and TRBJ2-2, with unresolved D. The germline V and J ends were trimmed by 5 bases and 5 bases, with 12 bases remaining between them. The CDR3 length is 14 residues. Germline V gene lookup returns CDR1 MNHEY and CDR2 SMNVEV (reference sequence). The CDR3 spells CASSRQSDTGELFF. The CDR3 coding sequence is TGTGCCAGCAGTCGCCAGAGCGATACCGGGGAGCTGTTTTTT.

This clone has only one observation. This chain links TRBV7-3 with TRBJ2-2; 14 bases match TRBD2. This CDR3 region has 15 residues. The germline CDR1 and CDR2 sequences are SGHTA and FQGTGA. V gave up 6 bases and J gave up 6 bases; unmatched junction bases: 3. The CDR3 here is CASSQTSGGAGELFF. The CDR3 coding sequence is TGTGCCAGCAGTCAGACTAGCGGGGGGGCCGGGGAGCTGTTTTTT.

This chain joins TRBV28 and TRBJ1-2; 7 positions match TRBD1. Trimming at V came to 1 base and at J to 6 bases, leaving 8 bases not matched to a gene. The CDR3 has 15 amino acids. Per the germline V gene, CDR1 is MDHEN and CDR2 is SYDVKM. As DNA, the CDR3 is TGTGCCAGCAGTTTATTAGGGGGGACAGTCAATGGCTACACCTTC. It yields the protein CASSLLGGTVNGYTF.

This clone appeared a single time. The J gene is TRBJ2-7, the V gene TRBV19; 10 bases line up with TRBD1. Germline-derived CDR1 and CDR2 are LNHDA and SQIVND (reference sequence). This CDR3 has 16 residues. V trimming: 4 bases; J trimming: 2 bases; junction bases outside the gene matches: 8. CDR3 loop: CASSTAGQGGTYEQYF. CDR3 DNA sequence: TGTGCCAGTAGTACCGCAGGACAGGGGGGGACCTACGAGCAGTACTTC.

The V gene is TRBV5-5, the J gene TRBJ1-6; TRBD1 is a possible D gene (5 bases). The CDR3 has 18 amino acids. V dropped 0 bases and J dropped 1 base, with 14 bases sitting between them. CDR1 and CDR2 from the germline V gene are SGHKS and YYEKEE (reference sequence). The CDR3 loop reads CASSLELVRVSYNSPLHF. The DNA for the CDR3 is TGTGCCAGCAGCTTGGAATTGGTCAGGGTATCCTATAATTCACCCCTCCACTTT.

The CDR3 here is CASSSRQVGSPLHF. CDR3 DNA: TGTGCCAGCAGCTCACGACAGGTCGGATCACCCCTCCACTTT. The rearrangement links TRBV7-9 to TRBJ1-6; maybe TRBD1 (6 bases). CDR1 and CDR2 (germline): SEHNR, FQNEAQ (reference sequence). Trimming removed 4 bases from V and 10 bases from J, with 14 bases in between. CDR3 length equals 14 residues.

The rearrangement joins TRBV5-1 to TRBJ2-5, with D possibly being TRBD1 (5 bases). CDR1 and CDR2 from the germline V gene are SGHRS and YFSETQ. The CDR3 consists of 16 residues. V lost 0 bases, J lost 3 bases, and 15 bases lay in between. The CDR3 DNA is TGCGCCAGCAGCTTGGGACGAATGCCAGGGAAAGAGACCCAGTACTTC. Translating gives CASSLGRMPGKETQYF.

The chain combines TRBV9 with TRBJ1-2, with D perhaps matching TRBD1 (6 bases). CDR1 and CDR2 (germline): SGDLS, YYNGEE. CDR3 length: 16 residues. Trimming took off 4 bases at V and 2 bases at J, with 18 bases between the two ends. CDR3 sequence reads: CASSLEGGLTNYGYTF. In nucleotides, the CDR3 is TGTGCCAGCAGCTTGGAGGGGGGGCTTACGAACTATGGCTACACCTTC.

The chain employs TRBV5-3 and TRBJ2-2; D remains ambiguous. TRBV5-3 is known as an ORF, though its function is uncertain. Trimming stripped 4 bases from V and 5 bases from J, with 15 bases between. The CDR3 totals 15 residues. The CDR3 bases are TGTGCCAGAAGCCCTTACGAGTCCCCGACCGGGGAGCTGTTTTTT. Protein product: CARSPYESPTGELFF.

There are a few counts of this clone. The rearrangement joins TRBV27 to TRBJ1-2, with 9 bases that match TRBD1. Germline values: CDR1 MNHEY, CDR2 SMNVEV (reference sequence). The CDR3 is 14 amino acids. The trim removed 9 bases at V and 3 bases at J, leaving 8 bases unmatched. CDR3 coding DNA: TGTGCCAGTGCCGGGACAGGGTATTACTATGGCTACACCTTC. Translated: CASAGTGYYYGYTF.

The V call is TRBV6-5, the J call TRBJ2-7, with TRBD2 identical over 9 bases. This CDR3 spans 15 amino acids. The V gene end was trimmed by 0 bases and the J gene end by 6 bases; junction bases not matched to a gene: 6. Germline V gene lookup returns CDR1 MNHEY and CDR2 SVGAGI. CDR3: CASSYSGLAGSEQYF. The CDR3 DNA follows: TGTGCCAGCAGTTACTCTGGGCTAGCGGGGAGCGAGCAGTACTTC.

The chain uses TRBV11-3 and TRBJ2-1; 9 bases agree with TRBD1. The CDR3 has 17 amino acids. With 5 bases clipped from V and 8 bases from J, the junction kept 16 bases outside the gene matches. CDR1 SGHNT and CDR2 YENEEA come from the germline V gene. The CDR3 loop is CASSPPSLGQGPDEQFF. As DNA, the CDR3 is TGTGCCAGCAGCCCCCCCTCTTTGGGACAGGGTCCCGATGAGCAGTTCTTC.

The gene calls are TRBV5-8 and TRBJ2-7; 9 nucleotides line up with TRBD1. Germline CDR1 and CDR2: SGHTS and YDEGEE. V gave up 4 bases and J gave up 3 bases; unmatched junction bases: 8. CDR3 size: 15 residues. For the CDR3, the DNA is TGTGCCAGCAGCCCGGGGACAGGGCTCGACTACGAGCAGTACTTC. Residues: CASSPGTGLDYEQYF.